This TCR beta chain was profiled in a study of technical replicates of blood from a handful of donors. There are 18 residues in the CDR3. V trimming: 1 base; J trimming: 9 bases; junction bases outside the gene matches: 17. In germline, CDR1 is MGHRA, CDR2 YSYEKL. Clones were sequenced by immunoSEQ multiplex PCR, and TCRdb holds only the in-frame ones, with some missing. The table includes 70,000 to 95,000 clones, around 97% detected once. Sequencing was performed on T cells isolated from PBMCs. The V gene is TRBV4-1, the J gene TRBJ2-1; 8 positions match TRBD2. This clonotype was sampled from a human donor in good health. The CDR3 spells CASSQATFGLAVGGEQFF. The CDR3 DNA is TGCGCCAGCAGCCAAGCAACCTTCGGACTAGCTGTGGGGGGTGAGCAGTTCTTC.